This section outlines one TCR beta chain sequence together with its context. The target antigen is unknown. The data were obtained in a study of identical twins. TCRdb redid the calling of the 5' RACE reads with MiXCR, one entry per CDR3 protein. Of 520,000 or so distinct CDR3 sequences listed, 22% are singletons. General study points: The conclusions drew on cross-sectional statistical analysis instead of tracking the same donors.

Each donor (without exception) was a healthy Caucasian. The germline V gene has CDR1 MNHNS and CDR2 SASEGT. The CDR3 sequence is 15 residues long. V was clipped by 6 bases and J by 8 bases, with 19 bases between them. The data were also submitted as part of a second study, on T cells expressing NK-cell markers.

This chain links TRBV6-1 with TRBJ2-2, with TRBD1 as a possible D gene (6 bases). The sequencing input was CD4+ T cells sorted from blood. The TCR was taken from a woman aged 18 to 35 in good health. The CDR3 here is CASRRPQGQGGELFF. CDR3 DNA: TGTGCCAGCAGAAGACCACAGGGACAAGGAGGGGAGCTGTTTTTT.